The present T cell receptor beta chain was sequenced within a study of vaccination and CD4 T cells after COVID-19. For the study at large: Drawing of post-COVID samples took place a median 101 days after diagnosis (range 35 to 161). Post-vaccine specimens were obtained a median about 69 days after dose two (range 14 to 241). Study observations and caveats: Vaccine-specific clones in convalescent patients were spike mono-reactive in 304 of 307 cases.

V shed 4 bases and J 4 bases; nucleotides not matched to a gene: 17. The CDR3 covers 18 residues. Germline assignment: CDR1 SNHLY and CDR2 FYNNEI. This clonotype has a handful of counts. Its matching antigen is unknown. Sample treatment: approximately 9-day PBMC culture with coronavirus spike peptide pools or control peptides (ViraFEST assay). Once obtained from cultured CD4+ T cells, the DNA was sequenced using the Oncomine TCR Beta short-read assay. TCRdb reanalysed the PCR reads using MiXCR and keeps one entry per CDR3 protein. The sample yields about 26,000 distinct CDR3 sequences, 50% seen once. The TCR comes from a human donor who received a COVID-19 vaccine. The genes are TRBV2 and TRBJ2-7; 9 bases match TRBD2. Specimen: CD4+ T cells from blood, cultured in vitro, collected before SARS-CoV-2 vaccination. The CDR3 protein is CASSAEGSWSSGGYEQYF. CDR3 in DNA: TGTGCCAGCAGTGCTGAAGGTTCTTGGAGTAGCGGGGGTTACGAGCAGTACTTC.